This entry lists 20 T cell receptor beta chains sequenced from one sample in a study of T cell changes during pregnancy in multiple sclerosis. Repertoires were generated with immunoSEQ multiplex PCR, while TCRdb's copy carries only in-frame clones and drops some. The data show roughly 64,000 clones, approximately 90% seen once. The material was peripheral blood, obtained in the second trimester of pregnancy. These receptors were taken from a female donor with multiple sclerosis, enrolled in a pregnancy study.

This sequence joins TRBV6-6 and TRBJ1-2, with TRBD1 identical over 8 bases. The CDR3 runs to 14 residues. Germline CDR1 MNHNY, CDR2 SVGAGI (reference sequence). V lost 7 bases to trimming and J lost 7 bases; unmatched junction nucleotides: 11. CDR3 nucleotides: TGTGCCAGCACTCAACAGGGGGTGGGTCTTGGCTACACCTTC. Protein sequence: CASTQQGVGLGYTF.

CDR3 sequence: CASSARLAGGNEQFF. As DNA, the CDR3 is TGCGCCAGCAGCGCCAGACTAGCGGGGGGCAATGAGCAGTTCTTC. The genes are TRBV5-1 and TRBJ2-1, with 13 bases lining up with TRBD2. Germline loops: CDR1 SGHRS, CDR2 YFSETQ. The junction had 4 bases not matched to a gene; V was cut back by 4 bases and J by 6 bases. The CDR3 sequence is 15 residues long.

This clone showed up just once. The gene calls are TRBV2 and TRBJ2-4, with TRBD1 matching 9 bases. Looked up from germline, CDR1 is SNHLY and CDR2 is FYNNEI. V lost 2 bases, J lost 7 bases, and 3 bases stayed unmatched. The CDR3 totals 14 residues. CDR3 in amino acids: CASSENRGPNIQYF. The DNA of the CDR3 is TGTGCCAGCAGTGAAAACAGGGGGCCGAACATTCAGTACTTC. The entire variable domain, with the rest obtained from reference TRBV2 and TRBJ2-4, is as follows: EPEVTQTPSHQVTQMGQEVILRCVPISNHLYFYWYRQILGQKVEFLVSFYNNEISEKSEIFDDQFSVERPDGSNFTLKIRSTKLEDSAMYFCASSENRGPNIQYFGAGTRLSVL.

Notes on this clone: Different DNA sequences within this sample yield the same CDR3. This chain connects TRBV7-9 to TRBJ2-1; TRBD2 matches at 7 bases. The CDR3 extends over 16 amino acids. Germline values: CDR1 SEHNR, CDR2 FQNEAQ (reference sequence). With V trimmed by 0 bases and J by 2 bases, 4 bases remained unmatched. The CDR3 region is CASSLALAGAYNEQFF. For the CDR3, the DNA is TGTGCCAGCAGCTTAGCGCTGGCGGGGGCCTACAATGAGCAGTTCTTC.

The J gene is TRBJ1-5, the V gene TRBV4-3, with 8 bases aligning to TRBD1. The CDR3 totals 15 residues. Trimming cost V 4 bases and J 4 bases; bases outside gene matches: 6. Germline V CDR1 and CDR2: LGHNA, YSLEER. For the CDR3, the DNA is TGCGCCAGCAGCCGAGGGACAGGAGTGAATCAGCCCCAGCATTTT. Its protein is CASSRGTGVNQPQHF.

V usage is TRBV30 and J usage is TRBJ1-2, with TRBD1 matching 7 bases. The CDR3 has 16 amino acids. The V segment lost 0 bases and the J segment 8 bases; nucleotides outside the gene matches: 15. CDR1 is GTSNPN and CDR2 is SVGIG in the germline V gene (reference sequence). The CDR3 DNA is TGTGCCTGGAGTGTACCCGAGGGCAGGGGGTCGCGGGGCTACACCTTC. Translated, it gives CAWSVPEGRGSRGYTF.

Here the CDR3 DNA reads TGTGCCAGCAGCTCCCCCCTCCGAGCAGGCAATGAGCAGTTCTTC. This gives the protein CASSSPLRAGNEQFF. The chain is built from TRBV7-2 and TRBJ2-1; no clear D. Between the trimmed V and J ends, which lost 4 bases and 6 bases, there was a span of 16 bases. This CDR3 has 15 amino acids. CDR1 is SGHTA and CDR2 is FQGNSA in the germline V gene. Using reference TRBV7-2 and TRBJ2-1 for the parts outside the CDR3, the full variable domain is GAGVSQSPSNKVTEKGKDVELRCDPISGHTALYWYRQSLGQGLEFLIYFQGNSAPDKSGLPSDRFSAERTGGSVSTLTIQRTQQEDSAVYLCASSSPLRAGNEQFFGPGTRLTVL.

The chain couples TRBV13 to TRBJ2-7, with D possibly being TRBD2 (5 bases). The CDR3 runs 13 residues. Germline assignment: CDR1 PRHDT and CDR2 FYEKMQ (reference sequence). Trimming shortened V by 3 bases and J by 5 bases, and 11 bases separated the two germline ends. CDR3 protein: CASSFHSRDEQYF. The CDR3 bases are TGTGCCAGCAGCTTCCACTCGAGGGACGAGCAGTACTTC.

V is TRBV7-8 and J is TRBJ1-2, with TRBD1 identical over 10 bases. With V trimmed by 8 bases and J by 6 bases, 9 bases remained unmatched. Germline V CDR1 and CDR2: SGHVS, FQNEAQ. The CDR3 spans 14 residues. CDR3 nucleotides: TGTGCCAGCCAATTGACAGGGGGCGACGATGGCTACACCTTC. This gives the protein CASQLTGGDDGYTF.

This chain connects TRBV5-1 to TRBJ2-5; no definite D call. In germline, CDR1 is SGHRS, CDR2 YFSETQ. V lost 0 bases to trimming and J lost 4 bases, with 7 bases between them. CDR3 length: 13 residues. CDR3 DNA sequence: TGCGCCAGCAGCTTGGCCCCCTCAGAGACCCAGTACTTC. Its translation: CASSLAPSETQYF.

The rearrangement uses TRBV10-2 and TRBJ2-7; tentative D call: TRBD2 (5 bases). Germline V lookup: CDR1 WSHSY, CDR2 SAAADI. The ends were cut back, 4 bases at V and 4 bases at J, with 8 bases in the middle. The CDR3 runs 12 residues. CDR3 sequence reads: CASSGTLYEQYF. The CDR3 coding sequence is TGCGCCAGCAGTGGGACTTTATACGAGCAGTACTTC.

Only one count was recorded for this clone. The chain links TRBV29-1 to TRBJ1-1; 8 bases are a match to TRBD1. Germline loops: CDR1 SQVTM, CDR2 ANQGSEA. The J segment lost 0 bases and the V segment lost 7 bases, leaving 4 bases of the junction unmatched. The CDR3 contains 13 residues. The CDR3 sequence: CSGAGQVNTEAFF. The CDR3 DNA reads as TGCAGCGGGGCGGGACAGGTGAACACTGAAGCTTTCTTT.

The chain carries TRBV12-5 and TRBJ2-4; no clear D. CDR1 is LGHNT and CDR2 is FRNRAP in the germline V gene. Between the trimmed V and J ends, which lost 7 bases and 2 bases, there was a span of 18 bases. CDR3 length equals 16 residues. The CDR3 region has the DNA TGTGCTAGTGCCAACCTGCTCGACACCTCCAAAAACATTCAGTACTTC. It codes for CASANLLDTSKNIQYF.

The chain links TRBV7-9 to TRBJ2-3; no reliable D call. Trimming left V 2 bases short and J 6 bases short, with 12 bases between. Germline V CDR1 and CDR2: SEHNR, FQNEAQ (reference sequence). This CDR3 region has 14 residues. The chain's CDR3 is CASSLRSDFDTQYF. Here the CDR3 DNA reads TGTGCCAGCAGCTTAAGGTCCGACTTTGATACGCAGTATTTT.

The V call is TRBV5-1, the J call TRBJ1-2; D uncertain. This CDR3 has 13 residues. V was shortened by 5 bases and J by 1 base, with 9 bases between the two germline ends. CDR1 is SGHRS, CDR2 YFSETQ, per germline. The CDR3 coding sequence is TGCGCCAGCAGTCTTAGGAGTAACTATGGCTACACCTTC. Translated: CASSLRSNYGYTF.

In this sample, this clone turned up once. The J gene is TRBJ2-1, the V gene TRBV27; 15 nucleotides line up with TRBD2. J was trimmed by 7 bases and V by 5 bases; bases with no gene match: 3. The length of the CDR3 is 15 residues. From germline, CDR1 is MNHEY and CDR2 SMNVEV (reference sequence). The CDR3 DNA reads TGTGCCAGCAGTCAGGGGACTAGCGGGGGGAATGAGCAGTTCTTC. It specifies CASSQGTSGGNEQFF.

The gene calls are TRBV7-2 and TRBJ2-7; TRBD1 matches 12 bases. V lost 4 bases, J lost 5 bases, and 6 bases stayed unmatched. This CDR3 has 15 residues. Germline loops: CDR1 SGHTA, CDR2 FQGNSA. The CDR3 DNA reads as TGTGCCAGCAGCTACTCCGGGACAGGGGGCCACGAGCAGTACTTC. Protein product: CASSYSGTGGHEQYF.

The chain combines TRBV7-2 with TRBJ2-5; perhaps TRBD2 as D (6 bases). CDR3 length equals 15 residues. The germline V gene has CDR1 SGHTA and CDR2 FQGNSA. The V end lost 3 bases, the J end lost 5 bases, and 16 bases lay between the germline ends. CDR3 in DNA: TGTGCCAGCAGCTTCACCGGGCCTGCGGGGGAGACCCAGTACTTC. This gives the protein CASSFTGPAGETQYF.

The genes are TRBV7-8 and TRBJ2-7; the D is unclear. Germline V lookup: CDR1 SGHVS, CDR2 FQNEAQ. CDR3 size: 12 residues. V was clipped by 3 bases and J by 4 bases, with 7 bases between them. CDR3 sequence reads: CASSLFSYEQYF. DNA of the CDR3: TGTGCCAGCAGCTTGTTTTCGTACGAGCAGTACTTC.

The V gene is TRBV15, the J gene TRBJ2-3; 11 bases match TRBD2. J was trimmed by 4 bases and V by 1 base; bases with no gene match: 1. This CDR3 is built from 15 residues. Germline V gene lookup returns CDR1 LNHNV and CDR2 YYDKDF (reference sequence). The DNA for the CDR3 is TGTGCCACCAGCAGAGTAGCGGGGGGGCCAGATACGCAGTATTTT. Translating it yields CATSRVAGGPDTQYF.